A single TCR beta chain is shown here with its context. Sequencing was performed with immunoSEQ multiplex PCR; in TCRdb, only in-frame clones are kept and a portion is missing. The table shows fewer than 150,000 clones, with about four fifths occurring only once. The data stem from a study of blood T cell repertoires in COVID-19. Study-wide background: The cDNA or gDNA used as material had been derived from T cells, B-cell-depleted T cells, or PBMCs.

V dropped 1 base and J dropped 0; count of bases not matched to a gene: 1. The CDR3 contains 16 residues. The V gene's germline CDR1 is LGHNA and CDR2 YNFKEQ. V gene TRBV4-2 combines with J gene TRBJ2-2; TRBD1 matches at 8 bases. The receptor was derived from a man aged 30 to 45 who had recovered from COVID-19. The source material was PBMCs or T cells enriched from blood (not recorded which). CDR3 nucleotides: TGTGCCAGCAGCCAAGGGGACAGGTCGAACACCGGGGAGCTGTTTTTT. Translating it yields CASSQGDRSNTGELFF.